This TCR beta chain originates from a study of regulatory T cells in long-lasting Graves disease. General study findings and limits: When disease was persistent, TRBV28, TRBJ1-2 and TRBJ2-5 were the favored segments.

Time point defined: newly diagnosed GD, antithyroid drugs for less than 3 months. After RNA was extracted from PBMCs, the TCR library was made from it. At least ten counts were recorded for this clonotype. Its antigen is not known. Researchers made TCR beta libraries by using iRepertoire HTBI primers and running Arm-PCR on CDR3 regions. Each CDR3 protein is one row after TCRdb ran MiXCR on the multiplex PCR reads. The repertoire has 350,000 to 450,000 distinct CDR3 sequences, approximately 10% of them found once; the top ten carry approximately 17%. The germline gives CDR1 SNHLY, CDR2 FYNNEI. V dropped 5 bases and J dropped 5 bases, with 15 bases sitting between them. The length of the CDR3 is 14 residues. These data also formed part of another study, on T cells in Graves' hyperthyroidism and ophthalmopathy. From that study: HTBI primers drove first-round RT-PCR of the TCR CDR3.

The V gene is TRBV2, the J gene TRBJ1-2; D uncertain. The clonotype originates from a woman under 30 with Graves disease. Source: peripheral blood mononuclear cells (PBMCs), taken at new diagnosis, from a patient treated with antithyroid drugs. The CDR3 DNA is TGTGCCAGCAGTCCCACGGGTTTTTTGTATGGCTACACCTTC. It yields the protein CASSPTGFLYGYTF.